This entry is about one TCR beta chain. Its antigen target is currently unknown. No quality values exist for individual bases; no much larger clone is one base distant. This entry belongs to a study of T cell changes during pregnancy in multiple sclerosis (dated by TCRdb to the late 2010s). Background on the whole study: The study looked at changes in the T cell repertoire across pregnancy in women with multiple sclerosis.

The method was the immunoSEQ multiplex PCR assay. The table comes from immuneACCESS by way of TCRdb, which keeps in-frame sequences with V and J called. Part of the clones is missing from these tables; in studies checked, under half for an unresolved V gene and the rest for unknown reasons. The sample yields tens of thousands of clones; nearly 95% were counted once. Of the sample, 0.35% to 0.45% falls within the top ten clones. This TCR was recovered from a female donor in good health, enrolled as a control in a pregnancy study. The sequencing here drew on CD4+ T cells from peripheral blood mononuclear cells, taken after pregnancy.

CDR3 reads: CASSPTAGPVYQPQHF. The DNA sequence follows: TGTGCCAGCTCACCAACAGCCGGCCCTGTCTATCAGCCCCAGCATTTT. The chain links TRBV18 with TRBJ1-5; confidence is insufficient to name the D gene. Reading from cysteine to phenylalanine, the CDR3 counts 16 amino acids. This entry keeps only the CDR3 DNA: 48 bases, framed from base 1. Trimming takes 2 bases from V and 5 bases from J, and the germline ends sit 16 bases apart. CDR1 and CDR2 (KGHSH, LQKENI) derive from the germline V gene. The full variable domain, with segments outside the CDR3 supplied by the reference TRBV18 and TRBJ1-5 proteins, appears as NAGVMQNPRHLVRRRGQEARLRCSPMKGHSHVYWYRQLPEEGLKFMVYLQKENIIDESGMPKERFSAEFPKEGPSILRIQQVVRGDSAAYFCASSPTAGPVYQPQHFGDGTRLSIL.